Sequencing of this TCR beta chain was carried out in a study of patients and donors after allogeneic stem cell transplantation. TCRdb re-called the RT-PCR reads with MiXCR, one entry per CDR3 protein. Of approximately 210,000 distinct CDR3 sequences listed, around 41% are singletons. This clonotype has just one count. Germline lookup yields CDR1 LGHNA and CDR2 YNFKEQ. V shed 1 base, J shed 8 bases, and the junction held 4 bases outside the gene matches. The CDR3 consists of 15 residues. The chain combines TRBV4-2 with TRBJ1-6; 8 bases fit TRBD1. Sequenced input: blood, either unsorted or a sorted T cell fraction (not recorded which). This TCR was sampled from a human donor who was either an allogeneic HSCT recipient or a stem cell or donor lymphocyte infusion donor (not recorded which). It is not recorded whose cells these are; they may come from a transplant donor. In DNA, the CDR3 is TGTGCCAGCAGCCAAGTTTTACAGGGGGATTCACCCCTCCACTTT. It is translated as CASSQVLQGDSPLHF.